The clone carrying this T cell receptor beta chain has only a few counts. As yet, its antigen is unknown. Study conclusions and caveats: The larger-cohort validation was restricted to a single TCR beta V-J rearrangement rather than whole repertoires.

Full-length variable regions came from constant-region reverse primers plus semi-nested Nested Universal Primer A PCR. TCRdb fed the 5' RACE reads into MiXCR, producing one record per CDR3 protein. The table has just under 65,000 distinct CDR3 sequences, around a fifth seen once; the top ten hold about 3%. Memory CD4+ T cells were sorted as CD4+CD45RO+CD25- cells. CDR3 length: 15 amino acids. Trimming cost V 5 bases and J 3 bases; bases outside gene matches: 5. Looked up from germline, CDR1 is SEHNR and CDR2 is FQNEAQ (reference sequence). This clonotype was sampled from a female donor with breast cancer. Sequenced sample: memory CD4+ T cells sorted from a lymph node. Subset in this sample: memory CD4+ T cells, CD4+CD45RO+CD25-. The chain carries TRBV7-9 and TRBJ2-3, with 10 bases lining up with TRBD2. The CDR3 nucleotides are TGTGCCAGCAGCAAAGCGGGACTAGCGACAGATACGCAGTATTTT. It translates to CASSKAGLATDTQYF. Variable domain in full (rest from reference TRBV7-9 and TRBJ2-3): DTGVSQNPRHKITKRGQNVTFRCDPISEHNRLYWYRQTLGQGPEFLTYFQNEAQLEKSRLLSDRFSAERPKGSFSTLEIQRTEQGDSAMYLCASSKAGLATDTQYFGPGTRLTVL.